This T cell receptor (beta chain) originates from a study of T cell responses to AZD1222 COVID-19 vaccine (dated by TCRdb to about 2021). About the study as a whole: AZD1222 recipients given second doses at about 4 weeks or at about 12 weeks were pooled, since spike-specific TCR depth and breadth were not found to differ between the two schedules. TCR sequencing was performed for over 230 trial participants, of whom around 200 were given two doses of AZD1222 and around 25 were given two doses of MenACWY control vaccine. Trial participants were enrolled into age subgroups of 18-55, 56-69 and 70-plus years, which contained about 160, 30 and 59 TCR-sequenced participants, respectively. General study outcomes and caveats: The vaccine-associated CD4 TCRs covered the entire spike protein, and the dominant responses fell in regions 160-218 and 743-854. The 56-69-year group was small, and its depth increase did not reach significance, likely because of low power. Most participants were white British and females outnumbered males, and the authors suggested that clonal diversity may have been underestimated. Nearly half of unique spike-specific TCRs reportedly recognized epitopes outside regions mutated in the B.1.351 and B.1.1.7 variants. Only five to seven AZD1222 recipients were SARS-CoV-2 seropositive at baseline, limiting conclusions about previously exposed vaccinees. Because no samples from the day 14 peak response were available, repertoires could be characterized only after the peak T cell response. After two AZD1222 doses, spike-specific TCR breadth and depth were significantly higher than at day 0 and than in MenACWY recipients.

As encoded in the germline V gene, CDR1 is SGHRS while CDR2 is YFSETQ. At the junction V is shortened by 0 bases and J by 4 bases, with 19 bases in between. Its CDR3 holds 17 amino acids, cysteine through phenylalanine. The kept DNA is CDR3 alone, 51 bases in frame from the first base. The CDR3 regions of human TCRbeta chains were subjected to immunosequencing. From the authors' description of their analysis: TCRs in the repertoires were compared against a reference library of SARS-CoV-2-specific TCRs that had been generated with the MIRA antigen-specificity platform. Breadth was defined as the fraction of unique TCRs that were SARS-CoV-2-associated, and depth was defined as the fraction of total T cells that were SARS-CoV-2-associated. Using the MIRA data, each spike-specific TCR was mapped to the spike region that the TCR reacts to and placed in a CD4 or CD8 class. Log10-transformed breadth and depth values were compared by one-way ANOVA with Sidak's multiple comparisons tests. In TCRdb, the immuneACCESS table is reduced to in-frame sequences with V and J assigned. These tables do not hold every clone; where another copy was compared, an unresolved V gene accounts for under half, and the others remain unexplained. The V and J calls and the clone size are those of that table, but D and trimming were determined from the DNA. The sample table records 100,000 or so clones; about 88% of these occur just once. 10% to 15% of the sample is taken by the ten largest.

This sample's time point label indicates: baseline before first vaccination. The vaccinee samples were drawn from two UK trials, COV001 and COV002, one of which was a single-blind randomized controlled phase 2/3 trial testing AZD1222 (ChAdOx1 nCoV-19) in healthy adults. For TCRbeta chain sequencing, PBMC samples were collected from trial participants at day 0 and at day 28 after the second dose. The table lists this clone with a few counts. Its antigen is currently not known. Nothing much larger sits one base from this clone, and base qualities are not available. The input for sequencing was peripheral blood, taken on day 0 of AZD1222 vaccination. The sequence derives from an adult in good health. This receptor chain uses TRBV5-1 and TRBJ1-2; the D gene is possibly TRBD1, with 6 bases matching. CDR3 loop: CASSLASSRGGIYGYTF. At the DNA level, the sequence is TGCGCCAGCAGCTTGGCCAGTTCCCGCGGGGGCATCTATGGCTACACCTTC.